The text below deals with one T cell receptor (beta chain). Its target is not known. The entry originates in a study of CD8+ T cells in alopecia areata. Study as a whole: It was oral tofacitinib, at 5 to 10 mg twice daily, that treated patients received. Among treated patients, severity was scored by affected scalp area percentage. Notes on the study in general: Alopecia totalis/universalis scalp especially showed more expanded CD8+ clones than normal scalp.

The treatment: oral pan-JAK inhibitor, 5-10 mg twice daily. Samples from alopecia areata patients were lesional scalp punch biopsies and peripheral blood. RNA, once extracted, was reverse transcribed into cDNA for use as the sequencing template. Measured with immunoSEQ multiplex PCR; TCRdb has only the in-frame clones, and not every one. The repertoire has over 250,000 clones, 60% of them found once; the top ten carry 0.75% to 0.95%. This TCR derives from a human donor with alopecia areata. Source: CD4+ T cells sorted from blood, taken around week 54, from a patient treated with tofacitinib.

The CDR3 reads CAFKTGQIYGYTF. The CDR3 coding sequence is TGTGCCTTTAAGACAGGGCAAATCTATGGCTACACCTTC. The J gene is TRBJ1-2, the V gene TRBV30, with TRBD1 matching over 7 bases. The CDR3 sequence is 13 residues long. J lost 4 bases, V lost 7 bases, and 9 bases had no gene match. Germline loops: CDR1 GTSNPN, CDR2 SVGIG (reference sequence).